One sample yielded the 29 T cell receptor beta chains listed below, sequenced in a study of CD8 T cells in Susac syndrome (dated by TCRdb to about 2019). Library preparation was by the immunoSEQ multiplex PCR assay. RNA was extracted using the RNeasy kit, and roughly 0.5 to 1 ug of the RNA was reverse transcribed with random hexamers. The raw public data were reprocessed by TCRdb itself: fastp quality trimming at Q25, MiXCR clonotype calling, in-frame beta chains only. CDR3 protein duplicates are merged, each entry listing the most common genes and DNA. The sample table contains around 150,000 distinct CDR3 sequences; only one count was recorded for approximately 95% of them. The ten largest clones take up about 0.18% of the sample. The sample consisted of CD8+ T cells from PBMCs. The receptors derive from a human donor with Susac syndrome.

V and J are TRBV7-9 and TRBJ2-1; D remains unclear. The V and J ends lost 1 base and 9 bases respectively, with 4 bases between them. CDR1 and CDR2 (germline): SEHNR, FQNEAQ (reference sequence). The CDR3 is made up of 11 amino acids. The CDR3 DNA follows: TGTGCCAGCAGCTTAGTCCCTGAGCAGTTCTTC. Encoded protein: CASSLVPEQFF. Combining the CDR3 with reference TRBV7-9 and TRBJ2-1 gives the whole variable domain DTGVSQNPRHKITKRGQNVTFRCDPISEHNRLYWYRQTLGQGPEFLTYFQNEAQLEKSRLLSDRFSAERPKGSFSTLEIQRTEQGDSAMYLCASSLVPEQFFGPGTRLTVL.

J is TRBJ2-7 and V is TRBV12-5; D not resolved. Trimming took 5 bases from V and 0 from J, leaving 5 bases between them. The CDR3 covers 12 residues. The V gene's germline CDR1 is LGHNT and CDR2 FRNRAP. In nucleotides, the CDR3 is TGTGCTAGTGGTGTCGGCTCCTACGAGCAGTACTTC. As protein: CASGVGSYEQYF.

V gene TRBV9 combines with J gene TRBJ2-7; TRBD2 aligns across 8 bases. This CDR3 comprises 16 residues. Losses at the gene ends were 0 bases for V and 3 bases for J; bases not matched to a gene: 8. In germline, CDR1 is SGDLS, CDR2 YYNGEE. CDR3 DNA: TGTGCCAGCAGCGTAGACGGGACTAGGCACCTCTACGAGCAGTACTTC. This sequence encodes CASSVDGTRHLYEQYF.

This rearrangement joins TRBV27 to TRBJ1-4, with D uncertain. This CDR3 comprises 13 residues. The germline CDR1 and CDR2 sequences are MNHEY and SMNVEV (reference sequence). Trimming cost V 3 bases and J 7 bases, with 9 bases left between them. The CDR3 nucleotides read TGTGCCAGCAGTTTCGGGCGGGGTGAAAAACTGTTTTTT. Protein sequence: CASSFGRGEKLFF.

The rearrangement uses TRBV15 and TRBJ2-1; 9 bases line up with TRBD2. The CDR3 runs 15 residues. CDR1 LNHNV and CDR2 YYDKDF come from the germline V gene (reference sequence). V was clipped by 0 bases and J by 8 bases; unmatched bases: 5. CDR3 coding DNA: TGTGCCACCAGCAGAGATCCGACTAGCGGAGATGAGCAGTTCTTC. Protein product: CATSRDPTSGDEQFF.

The rearrangement joins TRBV20-1 to TRBJ2-1; 8 bases are shared with TRBD2. The CDR3 has 14 residues. V lost 7 bases and J lost 0; bases outside the gene matches: 5. The V gene's germline CDR1 is DFQATT and CDR2 SNEGSKA (reference sequence). The CDR3 sequence is CSGSGTSSYNEQFF. For the CDR3, the DNA is TGCAGTGGAAGTGGGACTAGCTCCTACAATGAGCAGTTCTTC.

V usage is TRBV19 and J usage is TRBJ2-5, with 10 bases that match TRBD2. The CDR3 consists of 15 residues. Per germline, CDR1 LNHDA and CDR2 SQIVND (reference sequence). V dropped 3 bases and J dropped 4; count of bases not matched to a gene: 5. The CDR3 loop reads CASSMEAGGRETQYF. In nucleotides, the CDR3 is TGTGCCAGTAGTATGGAAGCGGGAGGGCGAGAGACCCAGTACTTC.

V gene TRBV29-1 combines with J gene TRBJ2-4, with D uncertain. The CDR3 has 13 amino acids. Trimming cost V 5 bases and J 0 bases, with 8 bases left between them. Germline V gene sequence: CDR1 SQVTM, CDR2 ANQGSEA. The CDR3 protein is CSVTQVAKNIQYF. CDR3 bases: TGCAGCGTTACCCAGGTAGCCAAAAACATTCAGTACTTC.

This chain joins TRBV28 and TRBJ1-1; D uncertain. V was shortened by 7 bases and J by 1 base, with 16 bases between the two germline ends. The CDR3 is 15 amino acids. Germline CDR1 and CDR2: MDHEN and SYDVKM. CDR3 DNA: TGTGCCAGCACCCGCGGCACAAAGGCGAACACTGAAGCTTTCTTT. Amino acids: CASTRGTKANTEAFF.

The V and J genes are TRBV6-5 and TRBJ1-2; 10 bases agree with TRBD1. CDR1 is MNHEY, CDR2 SVGAGI, per germline. V dropped 6 bases and J dropped 7; count of bases not matched to a gene: 5. There are 13 residues in the CDR3. The CDR3 DNA sequence: TGTGCCAGCAGCACGACAGGGGGCAGTGGCTACACCTTC. This encodes CASSTTGGSGYTF.

The chain carries TRBV4-1 and TRBJ2-5; possible D gene TRBD2, 5 bases. The germline CDR1 and CDR2 sequences are MGHRA and YSYEKL. Trimming left V 6 bases short and J 5 bases short, with 19 bases between. There are 15 residues in the CDR3. CDR3 sequence: CASRLGQGGQETQYF. The CDR3 DNA is TGCGCCAGCAGACTTGGCCAAGGAGGTCAGGAGACCCAGTACTTC.

This rearrangement joins TRBV11-2 to TRBJ2-1, with 10 bases lining up with TRBD2. Unmatched junction bases numbered 1, after V lost 2 bases and J lost 6 bases. CDR1 is SGHAT, CDR2 FQNNGV, per germline. The CDR3 covers 14 residues. The CDR3 DNA follows: TGTGCCAGCAGCTTATGGACTAGCGGCAATGAGCAGTTCTTC. The encoded protein is CASSLWTSGNEQFF.

The rearrangement links TRBV6-6 to TRBJ2-1; TRBD1 might be the D (6 bases). This CDR3 spans 13 amino acids. Germline values: CDR1 MNHNY, CDR2 SVGAGI (reference sequence). V was pared by 6 bases and J by 6 bases, with 12 bases between. The CDR3, as DNA: TGTGCCAGCAGCCGAGGACAGATCAATGAGCAGTTCTTC. It is translated as CASSRGQINEQFF.

This clonotype appeared once. The chain employs TRBV3-1 and TRBJ2-1; 12 bases are shared with TRBD2. CDR1 and CDR2 from the germline V gene are LGHDT and YNNKEL (reference sequence). The CDR3 contains 18 residues. Trimming cost V 1 base and J 7 bases; bases outside gene matches: 11. CDR3 in amino acids: CASSQGFETSGRRNEQFF. Here the CDR3 DNA reads TGTGCCAGCAGCCAAGGATTCGAGACTAGCGGGAGAAGGAATGAGCAGTTCTTC.

The chain has TRBV29-1 and TRBJ1-2; D remains unclear. From germline, CDR1 is SQVTM and CDR2 ANQGSEA. The length of the CDR3 is 12 residues. V lost 4 bases to trimming and J lost 4 bases, with 10 bases between them. This CDR3 reads CSVGMEGYGYTF. In nucleotides, the CDR3 is TGCAGCGTTGGTATGGAGGGCTATGGCTACACCTTC.

This chain joins TRBV6-5 and TRBJ2-1; 10 nucleotides agree with TRBD2. Losses at the gene ends were 0 bases for V and 7 bases for J; bases not matched to a gene: 9. Germline CDR1 and CDR2: MNHEY and SVGAGI. The CDR3 runs 17 residues. The CDR3 loop reads CASSYSNWPSGSNEQFF. In DNA form, the CDR3 reads TGTGCCAGCAGTTACTCGAATTGGCCTAGCGGGAGTAATGAGCAGTTCTTC.

This chain joins TRBV11-1 and TRBJ2-5, with D unclear. The CDR3 covers 13 residues. Trimming removed 2 bases from V and 5 bases from J, with 9 bases in between. Germline V gene sequence: CDR1 SGHAT, CDR2 FQDESV (reference sequence). CDR3 protein: CASSLLGVETQYF. DNA for the CDR3: TGTGCCAGCAGCTTATTAGGAGTGGAGACCCAGTACTTC.

The rearrangement joins TRBV29-1 to TRBJ2-7; the match to TRBD2 covers 7 bases. Germline trimming cut 4 bases from V and 3 bases from J; bases unmatched to any gene: 12. Germline values: CDR1 SQVTM, CDR2 ANQGSEA. The CDR3 consists of 15 residues. For the CDR3, the DNA is TGCAGCGTTGTGGGGGGGTGGGGCGCCCACTACGAGCAGTACTTC. Its translation: CSVVGGWGAHYEQYF.

The chain joins TRBV25-1 to TRBJ1-2; D is unresolved. The V gene's germline CDR1 is MGHDK and CDR2 SYGVNS. The CDR3 loop spans 16 amino acids. V gave up 3 bases and J gave up 2 bases, with 16 bases separating them. Here the CDR3 DNA reads TGTGCCAGCAGTGATTGGGCAGCCGGATTCAACTATGGCTACACCTTC. Its translation is CASSDWAAGFNYGYTF.

The chain carries TRBV7-6 and TRBJ2-5; unclear D gene. The CDR3 is 14 amino acids. From germline, CDR1 is SGHVS and CDR2 FNYEAQ. Trimming removed 2 bases at V and 1 base at J, with 8 bases between. The CDR3 coding sequence is TGTGCCAGCAGCTTACTCGGCTTCCAAGAGACCCAGTACTTC. Amino acids: CASSLLGFQETQYF.

This chain uses TRBV5-6 with TRBJ2-7; TRBD2 matches 11 bases. CDR1 SGHDT and CDR2 YYEEEE come from the germline V gene. This CDR3 has 17 amino acids. The ends lost 0 bases at V and 2 bases at J; junction bases unmatched: 7. CDR3 protein: CASSLAGTSGFPYEQYF. For the CDR3, the DNA is TGTGCCAGCAGCTTGGCCGGGACTAGCGGATTCCCCTACGAGCAGTACTTC.

The rearrangement uses TRBV20-1 and TRBJ2-1; 10 positions match TRBD2. The CDR3 runs to 15 residues. Germline-derived CDR1 and CDR2 are DFQATT and SNEGSKA (reference sequence). The J segment lost 0 bases and the V segment lost 6 bases, leaving 5 bases of the junction unmatched. The chain's CDR3 is CSAPRTSGSYNEQFF. As DNA, the CDR3 is TGCAGTGCGCCTCGGACTAGCGGCTCCTACAATGAGCAGTTCTTC.

CDR3 region: CSVEQGNGGELFF. The DNA for the CDR3 is TGCAGCGTGGAACAGGGTAACGGCGGGGAGCTGTTTTTT. This sequence joins TRBV29-1 and TRBJ2-2; TRBD1 might be the D (6 bases). V lost 6 bases and J lost 7, with 15 bases in between. CDR3 length equals 13 residues. Per germline, CDR1 SQVTM and CDR2 ANQGSEA.

The J gene is TRBJ2-5, the V gene TRBV5-4; D not certain. Looked up from germline, CDR1 is SGHNT and CDR2 is YYREEE (reference sequence). The CDR3 sequence is 11 residues long. With 0 bases removed from V and 4 bases from J, the gap between germline ends came to 1 base. The CDR3 is CASSLAETQYF. CDR3 bases: TGTGCCAGCAGCTTGGCAGAGACCCAGTACTTC. Supplemented by reference TRBV5-4 and TRBJ2-5, the full variable domain reads ETGVTQSPTHLIKTRGQQVTLRCSSQSGHNTVSWYQQALGQGPQFIFQYYREEENGRGNFPPRFSGLQFPNYSSELNVNALELDDSALYLCASSLAETQYFGPGTRLLVL.

The V and J genes are TRBV7-9 and TRBJ1-1; D possibly corresponds to TRBD1 (5 bases). The V gene's germline CDR1 is SEHNR and CDR2 FQNEAQ (reference sequence). There are 15 residues in the CDR3. With 6 bases removed from V and 0 bases from J, the gap between germline ends came to 14 bases. CDR3: CASSRQGGMNTEAFF. CDR3 nucleotides: TGTGCCAGCAGTCGGCAGGGAGGGATGAACACTGAAGCTTTCTTT.

The genes are TRBV11-2 and TRBJ1-2; D gene unclear. The CDR3 contains 17 residues. V was clipped by 0 bases and J by 2 bases, with 16 bases between them. Per the germline V gene, CDR1 is SGHAT and CDR2 is FQNNGV. CDR3 loop: CASSLDSGVGPNYGYTF. For the CDR3, the DNA is TGTGCCAGCAGCTTAGACAGCGGAGTAGGGCCCAACTATGGCTACACCTTC.

This clonotype appeared a single time. The V call is TRBV20-1, the J call TRBJ2-5; 8 positions agree with TRBD2. Germline CDR1 is DFQATT and CDR2 is SNEGSKA (reference sequence). This CDR3 region has 17 residues. Unmatched junction bases numbered 14, after V lost 0 bases and J lost 5 bases. The CDR3 here is CSARDRVAGRIVETQYF. The CDR3 DNA reads as TGCAGTGCTAGAGATCGGGTAGCGGGAAGGATTGTGGAGACCCAGTACTTC.

The chain links TRBV15 to TRBJ2-2; possible D gene TRBD1, 6 bases. The CDR3 runs 15 residues. Germline V gene sequence: CDR1 LNHNV, CDR2 YYDKDF (reference sequence). The V and J ends lost 3 bases and 4 bases respectively, with 12 bases between them. The CDR3 region is CATSRNTGPTGELFF. CDR3 DNA: TGTGCCACCAGCAGGAACACAGGGCCCACCGGGGAGCTGTTTTTT.

The chain employs TRBV10-3 and TRBJ2-1, with no clear D. Deletions cut 9 bases from V and 5 bases from J, with 11 bases between. Looked up from germline, CDR1 is ENHRY and CDR2 is SYGVKD. The CDR3 consists of 12 residues. This chain's CDR3 is CAIVGPDNEQFF. In DNA form, the CDR3 reads TGTGCCATAGTAGGGCCAGACAATGAGCAGTTCTTC.